Sequencing of this T cell receptor beta chain was carried out in a study of T cells in Graves' hyperthyroidism and ophthalmopathy (dated by TCRdb to between 2018 and 2020). About the full investigation: Peripheral blood was sampled at the time of initial diagnosis, prior to any treatment. The approximately 97 discovery patients were randomly divided into training and test sets at a 7:3 ratio. Once sampling was done, hyperthyroidism patients were given methimazole at a starting dose of 30 mg daily, whereas ophthalmopathy patients were given high-dose intravenous methylprednisolone. Whether ophthalmopathy could be predicted prospectively was tested in an independent validation cohort made up of fewer than 20 hyperthyroidism patients plus 17 patients who later progressed to ophthalmopathy. According to the paper, TCR Vbeta CDR3 sequencing was carried out on over 130 peripheral blood samples, which came from around 43 ophthalmopathy, around 74 hyperthyroidism and some 17 progressor patients. To identify distinguishing TCR V-J signatures, a discovery cohort of around 100 patients was used, comprising some 45 with Graves' ophthalmopathy and around 60 with stable Graves' hyperthyroidism. The study also compared thyroid tissue and blood T-cell repertoires from about 6 Graves' hyperthyroidism patients. The paper's findings and limits, for the study overall: In validation, the model predicted progression to ophthalmopathy a median of approximately 6.6 months before onset, with about 70% sensitivity and 72.22% specificity. Blood samples also contained most of the expanded thyroid clonotypes (frequency above 0.001), which suggests that blood repertoires may reflect thyroid immune responses. A 13 V-J signature model separated ophthalmopathy from stable hyperthyroidism, with 87.88% sensitivity and approximately 81% specificity in cross-validation and 80%/75% in testing. No statistical method was used to fix the sample size in advance, and group allocation was not hidden from the investigators.

Ophthalmopathy patients had moderately to severely active disease, with a Clinical Activity Score of 3 or more, a NOSPECS grade of 4 or more, and a disease duration of less than 3 months. Patients with uncontrolled infections, other autoimmune diseases, pregnancy or lactation were excluded. Clinical symptoms, serum thyroxine and TRAb, thyroid ultrasound, and orbital computed tomography formed the basis for the diagnoses. PBMCs were separated from roughly 10 ml of fresh peripheral blood using Ficoll-Paque density gradient centrifugation. Trizol reagent was used to extract total RNA, and RNA quality was then checked on an Agilent 2100 Bioanalyzer. Germline trimming amounts to 6 bases on V and 5 bases on J, with 3 as the count of junction bases outside the gene matches. CDR1 and CDR2 are read off the germline V gene as SGHDN and FVKESK. The CDR3, from cysteine to phenylalanine, totals 12 residues. Only the CDR3 DNA stays, 36 bases, in frame from base 1.

Worth noting for this clonotype: Its target antigen remains unknown. Base-call qualities are not available, and no considerably larger clone is one nucleotide away.

TCR beta CDR3 regions were amplified from RNA transcripts. The TCR CDR3 was subjected to a first round of RT-PCR using the HTBI primer set and the Qiagen OneStep RT-PCR kit. A second multiplex PCR round built the libraries, followed by size selection and purification. Sequencing of the libraries was done on an Illumina HiSeq2000 using paired-end 100 bp reads. Per the source publication's procedure: Raw data were processed with SOAPnuke, discarding reads with adapters, uncalled bases, mean Phred below 15, or no exact constant-primer or identifier match. High-quality paired reads were merged using COPE v1.2.5, and each unique nucleotide sequence was defined as a clonotype. MiTCR v1.1 was used to align the clonotypes against IMGT TRBV, TRBD and TRBJ reference segments. Only V-J combinations with frequency above 0.0001, covering about 99% of repertoires, were analysed. The TCS score was defined as F50 (clonal expansion) divided by E x V (chaos), with BLOSUM62-based TCRdist calculated between CDR3 peptides within each V-J. Welch's t-statistics and random forest reduced 450 to 600 V-J features to some 14, which were used in a naive Bayes classifier (R e1071). TCRdb reworked the public reads: Q25 trimming with fastp, MiXCR clone assembly, productive beta chains retained. Rows are unified per CDR3 protein, each entry keeping the most common DNA and genes. These V and J calls originate from TCRdb's pipeline instead of the authors' own analysis. The table for this sample lists 450,000 to 650,000 distinct CDR3 sequences; under 20% of them were counted only once. The ten most abundant clones make up approximately 18% of the sample.

This TCR derives from a woman between 18 and 29 years old with Graves' ophthalmopathy. Recombination connected TRBV14 to TRBJ2-5; TRBD2 agrees with 7 junctional bases. The specimen sequenced was blood. The CDR3 has the sequence CASRDGRETQYF. DNA sequence: TGTGCCAGCAGGGACGGGAGGGAGACCCAGTACTTC.